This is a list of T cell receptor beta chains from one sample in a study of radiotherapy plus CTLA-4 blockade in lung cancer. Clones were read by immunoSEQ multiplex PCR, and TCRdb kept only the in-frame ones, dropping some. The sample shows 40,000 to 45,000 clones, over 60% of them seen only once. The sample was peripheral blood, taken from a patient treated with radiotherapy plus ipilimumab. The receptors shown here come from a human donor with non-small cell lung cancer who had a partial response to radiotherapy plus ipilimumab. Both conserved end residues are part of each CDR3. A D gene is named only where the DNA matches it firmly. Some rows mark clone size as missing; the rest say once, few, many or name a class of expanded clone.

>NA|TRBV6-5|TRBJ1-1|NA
CASSLASQGRAFF
TGTGCCAGCAGTTTGGCCAGTCAGGGTAGAGCTTTCTTT
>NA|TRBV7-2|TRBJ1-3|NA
CASSPRLGAPGNTIYF
TGTGCCAGCAGTCCCCGCCTTGGGGCGCCTGGAAACACCATATATTTT
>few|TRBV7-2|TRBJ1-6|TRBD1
CASSLPSQGLNSPLHF
TGTGCCAGCAGCTTGCCGTCACAGGGGTTGAATTCACCCCTCCACTTT
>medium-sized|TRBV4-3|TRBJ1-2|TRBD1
CASSQQGQGNYGYTF
TGCGCCAGCAGCCAACAGGGACAGGGGAACTATGGCTACACCTTC
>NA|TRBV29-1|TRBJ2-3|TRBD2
CSVVPGTSGSGTDTQYF
TGCAGCGTTGTCCCCGGGACTAGCGGGAGTGGCACAGATACGCAGTATTTT
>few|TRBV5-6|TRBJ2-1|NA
CASSLGPREQFF
TGTGCCAGCAGCTTGGGGCCCAGGGAGCAGTTCTTC
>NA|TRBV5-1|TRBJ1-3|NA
CASSTLDSTSGNTIYF
TGCGCCAGCAGCACCTTGGACAGCACCTCTGGAAACACCATATATTTT
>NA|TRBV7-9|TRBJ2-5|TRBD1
CASSPPGQGVETQYF
TGTGCCAGCAGCCCCCCGGGACAGGGGGTTGAGACCCAGTACTTC
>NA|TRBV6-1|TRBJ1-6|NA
CASINRDYDSPLHF
TGTGCCAGCATAAACAGGGATTATGATTCACCCCTCCACTTT
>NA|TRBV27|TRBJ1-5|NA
CASSLSGQAPNQPQHF
TGTGCCAGCAGTTTATCTGGGCAAGCCCCCAATCAGCCCCAGCATTTT
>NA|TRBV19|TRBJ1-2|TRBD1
CASSLRPGTGSYGYTF
TGTGCCAGTAGTTTACGCCCCGGGACAGGGTCGTATGGCTACACCTTC
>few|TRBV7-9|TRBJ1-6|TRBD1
CASSPGQGANSPLHF
TGTGCCAGCAGCCCCGGACAGGGGGCTAATTCACCCCTCCACTTT
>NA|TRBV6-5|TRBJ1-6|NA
CASSSQGMGNSPLHF
TGTGCCAGCAGTTCCCAGGGGATGGGGAATTCACCCCTCCACTTT
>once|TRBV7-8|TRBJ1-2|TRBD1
CASSSRTGLNYGYTF
TGTGCCAGCAGCTCAAGGACAGGCCTGAACTATGGCTACACCTTC
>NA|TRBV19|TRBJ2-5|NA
CASSISRGQGETQYF
TGTGCCAGTAGTATTTCGCGGGGGCAGGGGGAGACCCAGTACTTC
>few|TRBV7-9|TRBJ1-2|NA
CASSFDSLYGYTF
TGTGCCAGCAGCTTCGACAGTCTCTATGGCTACACCTTC
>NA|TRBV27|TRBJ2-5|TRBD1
CASSLGTAPQETQYF
TGTGCCAGCAGTTTAGGGACAGCCCCTCAAGAGACCCAGTACTTC
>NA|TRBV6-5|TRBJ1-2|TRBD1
CASTGTGGVGYTF
TGTGCCAGCACCGGGACAGGGGGGGTTGGCTACACCTTC
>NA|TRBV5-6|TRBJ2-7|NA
CASSLGPQGYEQYF
TGTGCCAGCAGCTTGGGCCCACAGGGCTACGAGCAGTACTTC
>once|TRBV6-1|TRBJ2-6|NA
CASSLSVHGANVLTF
TGTGCCAGCAGTCTTAGCGTGCACGGGGCCAACGTCCTGACTTTC
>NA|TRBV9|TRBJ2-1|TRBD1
CASSVRTTRDSADEQFF
TGTGCCAGCAGCGTACGAACAACCCGGGACAGTGCCGATGAGCAGTTCTTC
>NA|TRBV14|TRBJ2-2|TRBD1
CASSQEKTGFGELFF
TGTGCCAGCAGCCAAGAGAAGACAGGGTTCGGGGAGCTGTTTTTT
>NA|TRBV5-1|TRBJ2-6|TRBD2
CASSLLAGGPLSGANVLTF
TGCGCCAGCAGCTTGCTAGCGGGAGGCCCTCTCTCTGGGGCCAACGTCCTGACTTTC
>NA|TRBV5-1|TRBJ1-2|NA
CASSFESPNYGYTF
TGCGCCAGCAGCTTTGAGAGCCCTAACTATGGCTACACCTTC
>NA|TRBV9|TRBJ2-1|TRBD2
CASSGSGGSYNEQFF
TGTGCCAGCAGCGGCAGCGGGGGGAGCTACAATGAGCAGTTCTTC
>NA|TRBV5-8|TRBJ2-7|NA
CASSLQGAGYEQYF
TGTGCCAGCAGCTTGCAAGGGGCAGGATACGAGCAGTACTTC
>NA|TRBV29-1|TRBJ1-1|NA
CSAHWGGSRAEAFF
TGCAGCGCTCACTGGGGCGGAAGTCGGGCTGAAGCTTTCTTT
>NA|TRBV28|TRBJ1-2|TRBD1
CASSQGGGYGYTF
TGTGCCAGTTCCCAGGGGGGAGGCTATGGCTACACCTTC